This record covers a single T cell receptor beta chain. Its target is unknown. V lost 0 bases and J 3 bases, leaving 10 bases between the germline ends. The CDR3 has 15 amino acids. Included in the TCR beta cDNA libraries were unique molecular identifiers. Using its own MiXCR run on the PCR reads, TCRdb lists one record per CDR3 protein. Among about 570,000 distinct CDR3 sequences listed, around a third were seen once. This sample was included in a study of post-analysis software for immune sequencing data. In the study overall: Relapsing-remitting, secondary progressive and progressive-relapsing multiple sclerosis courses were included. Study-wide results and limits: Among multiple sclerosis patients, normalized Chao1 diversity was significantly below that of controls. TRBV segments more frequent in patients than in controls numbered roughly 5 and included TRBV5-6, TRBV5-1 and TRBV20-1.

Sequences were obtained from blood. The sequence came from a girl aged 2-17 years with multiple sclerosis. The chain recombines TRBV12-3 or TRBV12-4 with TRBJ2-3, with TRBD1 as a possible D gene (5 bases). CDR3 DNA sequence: TGTGCCAGCAGTTTAGCACAGGATATTACAGATACGCAGTATTTT. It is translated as CASSLAQDITDTQYF.